These 6 T cell receptor beta chains were all obtained from the same sample, sequenced in a study of blood T cell repertoires in COVID-19. Some clones are missing from TCRdb's copy, which holds only in-frame ones; the method was immunoSEQ multiplex PCR. Of about 140,000 clones listed, 76% are singletons. The sample was peripheral blood. Receptors originate from a woman of 80 years or more with active or convalescent COVID-19.

This chain links TRBV19 with TRBJ2-3; D uncertain. Germline V gene lookup returns CDR1 LNHDA and CDR2 SQIVND (reference sequence). This CDR3 spans 13 amino acids. Trimming left V 5 bases short and J 6 bases short, with 12 bases between. In DNA form, the CDR3 reads TGTGCCAGTAGTTTATCCGACACCGATACGCAGTATTTT. Translated: CASSLSDTDTQYF.

The chain couples TRBV2 to TRBJ1-2; tentative D call: TRBD1 (5 bases). V gave up 9 bases and J gave up 8 bases, with 16 bases separating them. The CDR3 covers 12 residues. CDR1 is SNHLY and CDR2 is FYNNEI in the germline V gene. The CDR3 nucleotides read TGTGCCAGGGGAGGGGTCAGAGGAGGCTACACCTTC. It encodes CARGGVRGGYTF.

This sequence joins TRBV7-6 and TRBJ2-1; 11 bases agree with TRBD2. V lost 5 bases, J lost 9 bases, and 15 bases stayed unmatched. This CDR3 region has 17 residues. CDR1 SGHVS and CDR2 FNYEAQ come from the germline V gene. The CDR3 bases are TGTGCCAGCAGCCCCGATATCCTAGCGGGGGGAGGTCGTGAGCAGTTCTTC. It translates to CASSPDILAGGGREQFF.

The chain couples TRBV30 to TRBJ2-1, with a tentative D call TRBD1 (6 bases). This CDR3 has 12 residues. Trimming took off 1 base at V and 9 bases at J, with 10 bases between the two ends. CDR1 and CDR2 (germline): GTSNPN, SVGIG (reference sequence). The CDR3 loop is CAWSELGAEQFF. As DNA, the CDR3 is TGTGCCTGGAGTGAATTGGGGGCTGAGCAGTTCTTC.

This chain's CDR3 is CASRDRAYNEQFF. As DNA, the CDR3 is TGTGCCAGCAGGGACAGGGCCTACAATGAGCAGTTCTTC. The chain recombines TRBV11-2 with TRBJ2-1; 8 nucleotides align to TRBD1. Germline CDR1 is SGHAT and CDR2 is FQNNGV. V dropped 6 bases and J dropped 2; count of bases not matched to a gene: 0. The CDR3 covers 13 residues.

The CDR3 nucleotides are TGTGCCAGCAGTTACCGTAACCGGGGGGAGACCCAGTACTTC. Translation: CASSYRNRGETQYF. The gene calls are TRBV6-6 and TRBJ2-5, with a weak D call TRBD2 (6 bases). Germline-derived CDR1 and CDR2 are MNHNY and SVGAGI (reference sequence). This CDR3 region has 14 residues. Deletions cut 2 bases from V and 5 bases from J, with 12 bases between.